This TCR beta chain emerged from a study of metastatic and nonmetastatic thyroid tumors. Study details: Repertoires of blood and of tissue (tumor or nodule) from malignant and benign thyroid patients were compared. Whole-study findings and limits: Patients with malignant thyroid tumors reportedly had significantly higher TCR beta diversity than those with benign nodules, in blood and tumor.

Authors' methods: The study took CDR3 differences across clinicopathological groups and made a distant-metastasis classifier for papillary thyroid cancer from them. TCRdb re-called clones from the PCR reads using MiXCR. In this record, the V and J calls reflect TCRdb's handling and not the investigators' own analysis. The sample contains fewer than 25,000 clones, 20% to 25% of which appear only once. About this clone: Antigen specificity is unknown.

Treatment of any kind had been given to no patient before thyroid surgery. The sequence was obtained from a male donor with papillary thyroid cancer or a benign thyroid nodule (not recorded which). Some clones in this sample may be carry-over from other donors' samples. Material for sequencing was blood.

CDR3 nucleotides: TGTGCCAGCAGTGCCCCCGCGGGAGGGCGGGGCGGGGAGCTGTTTTTT. It codes for CASSAPAGGRGGELFF. The chain uses TRBV6-1 and TRBJ2-2; 9 positions match TRBD2. Germline CDR1 is MNHNS and CDR2 is SASEGT. V shed 4 bases, J shed 7 bases, and the junction held 10 bases outside the gene matches. The CDR3 consists of 16 residues.